A single sample is the source of the 18 T cell receptor beta chains below, sequenced in a study of blood T cells in healthy people across ages (dated by TCRdb to about 2015). Libraries were constructed by 5' RACE. Data came from an Illumina HiSeq 2500. The second PCR ran for roughly 7 to 11 cycles and used a J-beta primer mix along with a sample-barcoded 5' primer. TCRdb reworked the public reads: Q25 trimming with fastp, MiXCR clone assembly, productive beta chains retained. When rows share a CDR3 protein, they turn into one entry using the most common DNA and genes. The sample includes about 1.5 million distinct CDR3 sequences, with 40% to 45% observed a single time. The top ten clones comprise about 4.1% of the sample. The source material was blood. These TCRs come from a woman in her late teens or twenties in good health.

The chain recombines TRBV7-2 with TRBJ1-6; 7 bases are shared with TRBD1. With 1 base clipped from V and 8 bases from J, the junction kept 5 bases outside the gene matches. Germline CDR1 is SGHTA and CDR2 is FQGNSA. The CDR3 extends over 15 amino acids. The CDR3 protein is CASSLGQGEYSPLHF. The CDR3 nucleotides read TGTGCCAGCAGCTTAGGTCAGGGGGAGTATTCACCCCTCCACTTT.

This clonotype was seen only a few times. A junction end diverges from the germline sequence, so it may reflect a read error. The V call is TRBV7-2, the J call TRBJ2-5, with TRBD1 as a possible D gene (5 bases). Germline CDR1 SGHTA, CDR2 FQGNSA. The CDR3 is 11 amino acids. The CDR3 is CDSTKQGTQYF. The CDR3 region has the DNA TGTGACAGCACCAAGCAGGGGACCCAGTACTTC. The complete variable domain, with remaining parts taken from reference TRBV7-2 and TRBJ2-5, reads GAGVSQSPSNKVTEKGKDVELRCDPISGHTALYWYRQSLGQGLEFLIYFQGNSAPDKSGLPSDRFSAERTGGSVSTLTIQRTQQEDSAVYLCDSTKQGTQYFGPGTRLLVL.

V is TRBV7-9 and J is TRBJ2-2, with TRBD1 identical over 8 bases. Germline CDR1 SEHNR, CDR2 FQNEAQ (reference sequence). With 4 bases clipped from V and 1 base from J, the junction kept 2 bases outside the gene matches. The CDR3 runs to 15 residues. CDR3 sequence (DNA): TGTGCCAGCAGCTCGACAGGGGAGAACACCGGGGAGCTGTTTTTT. This codes for CASSSTGENTGELFF.

The chain combines TRBV6-6 with TRBJ2-5; D is unclear. This CDR3 has 11 residues. From germline, CDR1 is MNHNY and CDR2 SVGAGI (reference sequence). V lost 4 bases, J lost 5 bases, and 5 bases lay in between. Here the CDR3 DNA reads TGTGCCAGCAGTTGGGTGGAGACCCAGTACTTC. The encoded protein is CASSWVETQYF.

The chain combines TRBV7-3 with TRBJ1-1, with no clear D. CDR3 length equals 13 residues. The germline V gene has CDR1 SGHTA and CDR2 FQGTGA. V shed 0 bases and J shed 4 bases, with 6 bases lying between them. CDR3 sequence (DNA): TGTGCCAGCAGCTTAACACAGATCACTGAAGCTTTCTTT. It translates to CASSLTQITEAFF.

The chain couples TRBV4-2 to TRBJ2-1; 9 nucleotides match TRBD2. Trimming took 2 bases from V and 5 from J; bases not matched to a gene: 7. CDR3 length: 16 residues. Germline-derived CDR1 and CDR2 are LGHNA and YNFKEQ. The CDR3 protein is CASSQFRLAGNNEQFF. The CDR3, as DNA: TGTGCCAGCAGCCAATTTCGTCTAGCGGGAAACAATGAGCAGTTCTTC.

This clonotype was picked up a small number of times. Here the CDR3 DNA reads TGTGCCAGCAGAAACGCGGTTACTGAAGCTTTCTTT. Translated: CASRNAVTEAFF. The V call is TRBV6-5, the J call TRBJ1-1; D is undetermined. Germline V gene data show CDR1 as MNHEY and CDR2 as SVGAGI. V lost 6 bases and J 5 bases, leaving 10 bases between the germline ends. The CDR3 is 12 residues long.

To note about this clonotype: A much larger clonotype is one base distant, so this may be a read error. CDR3 nucleotide sequence: TGTGCCAGCAGCCCCTTGGTGGTGGAGACCCGGTACTTC. Encoded protein: CASSPLVVETRYF. The chain recombines TRBV12-3 or TRBV12-4 with TRBJ2-5, with unresolved D. The CDR3 consists of 13 residues.

The chain links TRBV4-1 to TRBJ2-7; D remains ambiguous. Matching the DNA end better, TRBJ2-5 makes the J call doubtful. The CDR3 is 12 residues long. Germline-derived CDR1 and CDR2 are MGHRA and YSYEKL. CDR3: CASSHDRETQYF. In DNA, the CDR3 is TGCGCCAGCAGCCATGATAGAGAGACCCAGTACTTC.

V usage is TRBV6-1 and J usage is TRBJ2-3; the match to TRBD1 covers 9 bases. CDR3 length equals 15 residues. The V gene's germline CDR1 is MNHNS and CDR2 SASEGT. V dropped 2 bases and J dropped 4; count of bases not matched to a gene: 4. The CDR3 loop reads CASSETGTGSDTQYF. DNA for the CDR3: TGTGCCAGCAGTGAAACCGGGACAGGGTCAGATACGCAGTATTTT.

The chain links TRBV20-1 to TRBJ2-7; D not resolved. CDR3 size: 13 residues. CDR1 and CDR2 (germline): DFQATT, SNEGSKA (reference sequence). V lost 3 bases and J 2 bases, leaving 11 bases between the germline ends. The CDR3 loop is CSASLVGTYEQYF. CDR3 nucleotides: TGCAGTGCTAGTCTAGTGGGTACCTACGAGCAGTACTTC.

The chain couples TRBV4-3 to TRBJ1-2; D not resolved. The germline V and J ends were trimmed by 4 bases and 4 bases, with 13 bases remaining between them. Germline CDR1 and CDR2: LGHNA and YSLEER. This CDR3 is built from 14 residues. The CDR3 spells CASSLSHAVYGYTF. Written as DNA, the CDR3 is TGCGCCAGCAGCCTGAGTCATGCAGTCTATGGCTACACCTTC.

In its sample, this clonotype was seen a few times. CDR3: CASSLRPANPLTDTQYF. CDR3 in DNA: TGTGCCAGCAGCTTAAGACCCGCAAACCCTCTCACAGATACGCAGTATTTT. The rearrangement uses TRBV7-9 and TRBJ2-3; D is uncertain. CDR1 is SEHNR and CDR2 is FQNEAQ in the germline V gene (reference sequence). This CDR3 contains 17 residues. The V gene lost 2 bases and the J gene lost 2 bases, with 17 bases spanning the gap. Using reference TRBV7-9 and TRBJ2-3 for the parts outside the CDR3, the full variable domain is DTGVSQNPRHKITKRGQNVTFRCDPISEHNRLYWYRQTLGQGPEFLTYFQNEAQLEKSRLLSDRFSAERPKGSFSTLEIQRTEQGDSAMYLCASSLRPANPLTDTQYFGPGTRLTVL.

The chain is built from TRBV4-1 and TRBJ2-5, with TRBD2 identical over 11 bases. This CDR3 is 16 amino acids long. Germline V CDR1 and CDR2: MGHRA, YSYEKL. V shed 3 bases, J shed 4 bases, and the junction held 7 bases outside the gene matches. CDR3 bases: TGCGCCAGCAGCCAGTTTAGCGGGAGGGCCGGAGAGACCCAGTACTTC. This codes for CASSQFSGRAGETQYF.

The V and J genes are TRBV12-3 or TRBV12-4 and TRBJ1-2; D possibly corresponds to TRBD1 (6 bases). The CDR3 loop spans 14 amino acids. Trimming cost V 5 bases and J 1 base, with 11 bases left between them. This chain's CDR3 is CASSERQVNYGYTF. In DNA form, the CDR3 reads TGTGCCAGCAGTGAGAGACAGGTTAACTATGGCTACACCTTC.

The CDR3: CASSPDLYTGELFF. DNA of the CDR3: TGTGCCAGCAGCCCTGATCTCTACACCGGGGAGCTGTTTTTT. This chain links TRBV5-4 with TRBJ2-2; no definite D call. Trimming cost V 4 bases and J 3 bases, with 10 bases left between them. The CDR3 is 14 amino acids. Germline lookup yields CDR1 SGHNT and CDR2 YYREEE (reference sequence).

This chain uses TRBV6-2 or TRBV6-3 with TRBJ2-1; perhaps TRBD1 as D (5 bases). Germline CDR1 and CDR2: MNHEY and SVGEGT. The length of the CDR3 is 15 residues. Deletions cut 4 bases from V and 2 bases from J, with 12 bases between. The DNA of the CDR3 is TGTGCCAGCAGTTTGCTAGGGGCTCCCTACAATGAGCAGTTCTTC. The encoded protein is CASSLLGAPYNEQFF.

The CDR3: CSAAEGQDYGYTF. Written as DNA, the CDR3 is TGCAGTGCTGCCGAAGGACAGGACTATGGCTACACCTTC. V usage is TRBV20-1 and J usage is TRBJ1-2; TRBD1 aligns across 7 bases. Germline V gene sequence: CDR1 DFQATT, CDR2 SNEGSKA (reference sequence). The V gene end was trimmed by 5 bases and the J gene end by 3 bases; junction bases not matched to a gene: 6. This CDR3 contains 13 residues.